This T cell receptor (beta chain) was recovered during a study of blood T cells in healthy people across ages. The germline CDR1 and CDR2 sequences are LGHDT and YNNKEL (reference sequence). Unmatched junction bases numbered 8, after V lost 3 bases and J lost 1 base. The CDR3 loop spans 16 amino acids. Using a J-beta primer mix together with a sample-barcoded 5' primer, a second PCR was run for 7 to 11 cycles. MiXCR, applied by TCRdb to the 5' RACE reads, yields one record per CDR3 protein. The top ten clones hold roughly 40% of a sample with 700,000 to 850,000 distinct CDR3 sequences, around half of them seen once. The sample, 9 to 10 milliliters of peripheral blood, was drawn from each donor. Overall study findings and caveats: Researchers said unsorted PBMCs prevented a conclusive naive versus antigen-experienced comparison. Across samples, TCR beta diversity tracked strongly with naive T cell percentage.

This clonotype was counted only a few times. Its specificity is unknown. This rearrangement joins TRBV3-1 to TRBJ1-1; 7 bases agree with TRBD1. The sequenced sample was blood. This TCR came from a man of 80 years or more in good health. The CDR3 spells CASSQGAGGGNTEAFF. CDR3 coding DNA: TGTGCCAGCAGCCAGGGGGCAGGGGGTGGGAACACTGAAGCTTTCTTT. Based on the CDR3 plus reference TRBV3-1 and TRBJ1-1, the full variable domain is DTAVSQTPKYLVTQMGNDKSIKCEQNLGHDTMYWYKQDSKKFLKIMFSYNNKELIINETVPNRFSPKSPDKAHLNLHINSLELGDSAVYFCASSQGAGGGNTEAFFGQGTRLTVV.